This record covers a single TCR beta chain. Its antigen is still unknown. One junction end disagrees with the germline gene, perhaps due to a read error. The data are from a study of cytomegalovirus exposure and HLA in healthy donors. Findings of the study overall: TCR beta V- and J-gene trimming, according to a later analysis, was linked to a missense DCLRE1C variant. A later analysis linked about 17,000 TCR beta sequences to HLA alleles at 0.05 false discovery rate.

CDR1 and CDR2 (germline): MNHNS, SASEGT. The CDR3 contains 15 residues. A multiplex PCR was run with 60 Vbeta primers and 13 Jbeta primers. Measured with immunoSEQ multiplex PCR; TCRdb has only the in-frame clones, and not every one. The data hold about 140,000 clones, with more than 60% observed a single time. The clonotype was recovered from a man in his forties in good health and CMV-seronegative. J is TRBJ1-2 and V is TRBV6-1, with TRBD1 identical over 10 bases. The sample consisted of PBMCs. The CDR3 region is CASREAGTGDGGYTF. The CDR3 nucleotides read TGTGCCAGCAGAGAAGCCGGGACAGGGGACGGTGGCTACACCTTC.